This T cell receptor beta chain appears in the sequencing data of a study of radiotherapy plus CTLA-4 blockade in lung cancer. This CDR3 has 15 residues. The V gene's germline CDR1 is MGHRA and CDR2 YSYEKL. V shed 0 bases and J shed 0 bases, with 6 bases lying between them. This clone was detected only a few times. The antigen is unknown. Distinct nucleotide sequences in the sample also encode this CDR3. The repertoire was sequenced with immunoSEQ multiplex PCR; TCRdb's copy has only in-frame clones and lacks some. The table has about 88,000 clones, around 72% seen once; the top ten hold roughly an eighth. Study conclusions and caveats: Expansion in blood of tumor-derived TCR clones was seen after radiotherapy plus ipilimumab. The authors reported that early blood T cell clone dynamics, with interferon-beta, best predicted response.

This clonotype originated in a human donor with non-small cell lung cancer that progressed on radiotherapy plus ipilimumab. Sample: peripheral blood, taken from a patient treated with radiotherapy plus ipilimumab. The chain links TRBV4-1 to TRBJ1-5; no firm D call. The CDR3 loop is CASSQDWDSNQPQHF. As DNA, the CDR3 is TGCGCCAGCAGCCAAGACTGGGATAGCAATCAGCCCCAGCATTTT.